Shown below are 22 T cell receptor beta chains from a single sample sequenced in a study of T cell repertoires in cytomegalovirus infection. TCRdb re-called the reads through MiXCR, storing one row per CDR3 protein. The repertoire holds some 180,000 distinct CDR3 sequences, with about 15% as singletons. The sample consisted of CD8+ T cells from PBMCs. These receptors were taken from a human donor in good health (CMV status not recorded). Some clones in this sample may be carry-over from other donors' samples.

In DNA form, the CDR3 reads TGTGCCAGCAGCGAAGGACTCAACTATGGCTACACCTTC. Protein product: CASSEGLNYGYTF. The J gene is TRBJ1-2, the V gene TRBV7-9; no clear D gene. V lost 5 bases and J 2 bases, leaving 9 bases between the germline ends. The germline V gene encodes CDR1 SEHNR and CDR2 FQNEAQ (reference sequence). The CDR3 covers 13 residues.

V is TRBV7-2 and J is TRBJ1-2; 7 bases map to TRBD1. Germline assignment: CDR1 SGHTA and CDR2 FQGNSA. The CDR3 is 14 amino acids. The junction had 3 bases not matched to a gene; V was cut back by 5 bases and J by 0 bases. In DNA, the CDR3 is TGTGCCAGCAGCCAGGGACAGTCTAACTATGGCTACACCTTC. Translating gives CASSQGQSNYGYTF.

The chain uses TRBV6-5 and TRBJ1-4, with D maybe TRBD1 (6 bases). Trimming took 6 bases from V and 4 from J, leaving 15 bases between them. In germline, CDR1 is MNHEY, CDR2 SVGAGI. The CDR3 spans 15 residues. Here the CDR3 DNA reads TGTGCCAGCAGCCGGGAGACAGGAGTTAATGAAAAACTGTTTTTT. Amino acids: CASSRETGVNEKLFF.

The sample holds a few counts of this clonotype. CDR3 region: CASSLAGWGTEAFF. CDR3 coding DNA: TGTGCCAGCAGCTTAGCAGGGTGGGGGACTGAAGCTTTCTTT. The chain recombines TRBV7-8 with TRBJ1-1; a possible D gene is TRBD1 (5 bases). This CDR3 contains 14 residues. The V end lost 0 bases, the J end lost 5 bases, and 10 bases lay between the germline ends. The V gene's germline CDR1 is SGHVS and CDR2 FQNEAQ.

There are a few counts of this clonotype. The rearrangement links TRBV2 to TRBJ2-2, with D perhaps matching TRBD2 (6 bases). There are 14 residues in the CDR3. Trimming stripped 8 bases from V and 1 base from J, with 11 bases between. CDR1 and CDR2 from the germline V gene are SNHLY and FYNNEI. This chain's CDR3 is CASGRTVNTGELFF. The DNA of the CDR3 is TGTGCCAGCGGGAGGACGGTGAACACCGGGGAGCTGTTTTTT.

This clonotype appeared once. Compared with germline, one end of the junction differs, possibly owing to a read error. The rearrangement joins TRBV6-5 to TRBJ2-7; 11 nucleotides align to TRBD2. In germline, CDR1 is MNHEY, CDR2 SVGAGI. The CDR3 sequence is 15 residues long. The CDR3 DNA is TGTGCCCGCAGTTATTCGGGACTAGCGGCCTACGAGCAGTACTTC. Residues: CARSYSGLAAYEQYF.

This clonotype was seen a handful of times. V and J are TRBV6-2 or TRBV6-3 and TRBJ1-5; D gene uncertain. V was trimmed by 8 bases and J by 6 bases, leaving 11 bases between them. CDR3 length: 12 residues. CDR1 and CDR2 (germline): MNHEY, SVGEGT. CDR3 sequence (DNA): TGTGCCAGCGGGGTTGCAGCTCAGCCCCAGCATTTT. It encodes CASGVAAQPQHF.

V usage is TRBV4-2 and J usage is TRBJ1-1; 11 positions agree with TRBD1. This CDR3 region has 16 residues. With 4 bases clipped from V and 0 bases from J, the junction kept 4 bases outside the gene matches. CDR1 LGHNA and CDR2 YNFKEQ come from the germline V gene. CDR3 sequence (DNA): TGTGCCAGCAGCCTCCGGGACAGGGGGTTGAACACTGAAGCTTTCTTT. Translated: CASSLRDRGLNTEAFF.

This chain connects TRBV6-1 to TRBJ2-7, with D perhaps matching TRBD1 (6 bases). The CDR3 consists of 13 residues. Between the trimmed V and J ends, which lost 7 bases and 4 bases, there was a span of 14 bases. The germline V gene encodes CDR1 MNHNS and CDR2 SASEGT. CDR3 in DNA: TGTGCCAGCAACGAAGGGGGTCGGTACGAGCAGTACTTC. Translating it yields CASNEGGRYEQYF.

This clonotype was seen a few times. The V and J genes are TRBV6-5 and TRBJ2-3; 13 bases are a match to TRBD2. The CDR3 covers 16 residues. Germline CDR1 reads MNHEY; CDR2 reads SVGAGI. The V and J ends lost 2 bases and 2 bases, in that order; junction bases with no gene match: 1. CDR3 DNA sequence: TGTGCCAGCAGTTACGGGACTAGCGGGGCCACAGATACGCAGTATTTT. It specifies CASSYGTSGATDTQYF.

Here the CDR3 DNA reads TGTGCCAGCAGTTTCCTGGTGGAAGAGCAGTTCTTC. It codes for CASSFLVEEQFF. The chain joins TRBV12-3 or TRBV12-4 to TRBJ2-1; D uncertain. The CDR3 length is 12 residues. Trimming removed 3 bases from V and 10 bases from J, with 10 bases in between.

The chain combines TRBV7-9 with TRBJ2-7; D assignment may be TRBD1 or TRBD2 (5 bases each). Trimming pared 4 bases from V and 2 bases from J, leaving 12 bases between. The CDR3 sequence is 14 residues long. Germline values: CDR1 SEHNR, CDR2 FQNEAQ (reference sequence). The CDR3 DNA is TGTGCCAGCAGCTCTAGCAGGGAGCCCTACGAGCAGTACTTC. Its translation is CASSSSREPYEQYF.

This clonotype has just a few counts. The rearrangement uses TRBV6-6 and TRBJ1-5; possible D gene TRBD1, 5 bases. The V and J ends lost 0 bases and 5 bases respectively, with 11 bases between them. The CDR3 sequence is 15 residues long. The V gene's germline CDR1 is MNHNY and CDR2 SVGAGI (reference sequence). The CDR3 sequence is CASSYSEGRHQPQHF. In nucleotides, the CDR3 is TGTGCCAGCAGTTACTCCGAGGGGAGGCATCAGCCCCAGCATTTT.

V is TRBV7-9 and J is TRBJ2-7; 7 bases are a match to TRBD2. Trimming took 4 bases from V and 2 from J; bases not matched to a gene: 11. From germline, CDR1 is SEHNR and CDR2 FQNEAQ (reference sequence). The CDR3 spans 16 residues. CDR3 in DNA: TGTGCCAGCAGCTCGGCGGGGGTCCCAATTCCCTACGAGCAGTACTTC. This codes for CASSSAGVPIPYEQYF.

This chain uses TRBV3-1 with TRBJ2-7, with 8 bases fitting TRBD1. Germline V lookup: CDR1 LGHDT, CDR2 YNNKEL (reference sequence). Trimming at V came to 4 bases and at J to 6 bases, leaving 8 bases not matched to a gene. CDR3 length: 14 residues. This CDR3 is CASSPRQGIGEQYF. In DNA, the CDR3 is TGTGCCAGCAGCCCCCGACAGGGGATCGGCGAGCAGTACTTC.

Ten or more counts support this clonotype. This chain joins TRBV7-2 and TRBJ1-2; D call uncertain. The V gene lost 0 bases and the J gene lost 8 bases, with 13 bases spanning the gap. Per the germline V gene, CDR1 is SGHTA and CDR2 is FQGNSA. The CDR3 has 14 amino acids. CDR3 DNA sequence: TGTGCCAGCAGCTTAGCGACATGGGGTTTCGGCTACACCTTC. This gives the protein CASSLATWGFGYTF.

This clonotype was seen only a few times. The chain combines TRBV11-2 with TRBJ2-1, with 11 bases matching TRBD2. Germline CDR1 is SGHAT and CDR2 is FQNNGV. J gave up 10 bases and V 0 bases, and 8 bases lay outside the gene matches. CDR3 size: 16 residues. CDR3 sequence (DNA): TGTGCCAGCAGCTTAGAATTAGCGGGGGGGGCCCGGGAGCAGTTCTTC. Translated, it gives CASSLELAGGAREQFF. The full variable domain, rest sourced from reference TRBV11-2 and TRBJ2-1, is EAGVAQSPRYKIIEKRQSVAFWCNPISGHATLYWYQQILGQGPKLLIQFQNNGVVDDSQLPKDRFSAERLKGVDSTLKIQPAKLEDSAVYLCASSLELAGGAREQFFGPGTRLTVL.

This clonotype has more than one count but fewer than ten. The chain recombines TRBV6-2 or TRBV6-3 with TRBJ2-1; D may correspond to TRBD1 or TRBD2 (5 bases each). V was cut by 3 bases and J by 7 bases, with 16 bases left in between. The CDR3 spans 15 residues. Germline CDR1 and CDR2: MNHEY and SVGEGT. The DNA of the CDR3 is TGTGCCAGCAGTTATAGCAGGGAGAGGAAAAATGAGCAGTTCTTC. Protein sequence: CASSYSRERKNEQFF.

This clonotype came up a few times. The genes are TRBV4-1 and TRBJ1-3; D is unclear. Per the germline V gene, CDR1 is MGHRA and CDR2 is YSYEKL. V was shortened by 0 bases and J by 2 bases, with 8 bases between the two germline ends. The CDR3 has 15 residues. The CDR3 spells CASSQDRTPGNTIYF. The CDR3 nucleotides are TGCGCCAGCAGCCAAGACCGGACCCCTGGAAACACCATATATTTT.

The rearrangement joins TRBV5-1 to TRBJ2-5; 7 nucleotides align to TRBD1. The CDR3 has 14 amino acids. Germline V gene lookup returns CDR1 SGHRS and CDR2 YFSETQ. The junction had 5 bases not matched to a gene; V was cut back by 4 bases and J by 2 bases. The CDR3 here is CASSTRDSQETQYF. Written as DNA, the CDR3 is TGCGCCAGCAGCACCCGGGACAGTCAAGAGACCCAGTACTTC.

This clonotype was seen a handful of times. The chain joins TRBV7-2 to TRBJ2-3; a possible D gene is TRBD2 (6 bases). Germline V CDR1 and CDR2: SGHTA, FQGNSA. The V end lost 5 bases, the J end lost 6 bases, and 15 bases lay between the germline ends. The CDR3 sequence is 14 residues long. The CDR3 DNA sequence: TGTGCCAGCAGCCCCAGCGCGGGGCGTGATACGCAGTATTTT. This translates into CASSPSAGRDTQYF.

In this sample, this clonotype turned up a few times. This chain joins TRBV2 and TRBJ2-7, with 8 bases aligning to TRBD2. Per germline, CDR1 SNHLY and CDR2 FYNNEI. Trimming took 10 bases from V and 4 from J; bases not matched to a gene: 12. This CDR3 spans 14 amino acids. The CDR3 coding sequence is TGTGCCATCGCCTCCGGGACTAGTGTGTACGAGCAGTACTTC. Its protein product is CAIASGTSVYEQYF.